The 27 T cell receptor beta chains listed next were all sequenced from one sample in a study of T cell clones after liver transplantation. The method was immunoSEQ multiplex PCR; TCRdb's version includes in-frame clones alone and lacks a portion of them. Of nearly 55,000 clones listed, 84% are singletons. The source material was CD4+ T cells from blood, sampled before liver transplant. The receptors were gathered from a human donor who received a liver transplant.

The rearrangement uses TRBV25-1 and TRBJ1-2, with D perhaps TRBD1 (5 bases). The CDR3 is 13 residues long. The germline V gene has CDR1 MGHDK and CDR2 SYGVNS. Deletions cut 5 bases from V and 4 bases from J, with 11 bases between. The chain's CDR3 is CASSYGGSYGYTF. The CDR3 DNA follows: TGTGCCAGCAGTTATGGGGGGAGCTATGGCTACACCTTC.

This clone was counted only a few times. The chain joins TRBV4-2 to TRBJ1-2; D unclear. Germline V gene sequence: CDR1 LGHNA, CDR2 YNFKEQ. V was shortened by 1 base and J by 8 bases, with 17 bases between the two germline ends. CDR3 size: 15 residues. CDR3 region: CASSQGGGEEKGYTF. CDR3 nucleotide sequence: TGTGCCAGCAGCCAAGGGGGTGGGGAAGAAAAGGGCTACACCTTC.

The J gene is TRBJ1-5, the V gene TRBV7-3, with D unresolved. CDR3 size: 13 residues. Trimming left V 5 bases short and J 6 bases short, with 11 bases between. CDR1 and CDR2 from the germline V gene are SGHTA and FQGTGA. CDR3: CASSPRAGQPQHF. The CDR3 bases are TGTGCCAGCAGCCCCCGGGCAGGTCAGCCCCAGCATTTT. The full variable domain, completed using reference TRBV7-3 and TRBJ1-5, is GAGVSQTPSNKVTEKGKYVELRCDPISGHTALYWYRQSLGQGPEFLIYFQGTGAADDSGLPNDRFFAVRPEGSVSTLKIQRTERGDSAVYLCASSPRAGQPQHFGDGTRLSIL.

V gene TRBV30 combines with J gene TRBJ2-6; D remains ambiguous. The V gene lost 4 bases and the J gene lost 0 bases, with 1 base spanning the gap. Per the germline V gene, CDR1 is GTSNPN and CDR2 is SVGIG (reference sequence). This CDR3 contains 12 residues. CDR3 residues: CAWTSGANVLTF. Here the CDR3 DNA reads TGTGCCTGGACCTCTGGGGCCAACGTCCTGACTTTC.

CDR3 loop: CASSYSGTYEQYF. In DNA, the CDR3 is TGTGCCAGCAGTTACTCAGGGACCTACGAGCAGTACTTC. The chain links TRBV6-5 to TRBJ2-7; D uncertain. Trimming stripped 0 bases from V and 2 bases from J, with 5 bases between. The CDR3 totals 13 residues. Germline CDR1 reads MNHEY; CDR2 reads SVGAGI.

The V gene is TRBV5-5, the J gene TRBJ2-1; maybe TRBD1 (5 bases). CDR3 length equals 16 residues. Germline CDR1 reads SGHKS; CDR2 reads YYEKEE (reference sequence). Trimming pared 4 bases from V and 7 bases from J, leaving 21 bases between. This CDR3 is CASSLSPNAGWNEQFF. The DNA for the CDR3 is TGTGCCAGCAGCCTCTCACCTAACGCAGGGTGGAATGAGCAGTTCTTC.

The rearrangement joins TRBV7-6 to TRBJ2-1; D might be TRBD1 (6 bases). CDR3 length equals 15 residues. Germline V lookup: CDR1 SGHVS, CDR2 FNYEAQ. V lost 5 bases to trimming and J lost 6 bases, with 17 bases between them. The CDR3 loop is CASSTTLDSLNEQFF. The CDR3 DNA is TGTGCCAGCAGCACAACCCTGGACAGTCTCAATGAGCAGTTCTTC.

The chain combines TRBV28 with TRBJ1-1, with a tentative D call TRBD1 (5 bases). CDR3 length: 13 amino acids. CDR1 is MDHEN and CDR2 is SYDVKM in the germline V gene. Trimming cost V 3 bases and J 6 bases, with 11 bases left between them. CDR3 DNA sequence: TGTGCCAGCAGTTTGGCGGGGGGTTCTGAAGCTTTCTTT. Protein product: CASSLAGGSEAFF.

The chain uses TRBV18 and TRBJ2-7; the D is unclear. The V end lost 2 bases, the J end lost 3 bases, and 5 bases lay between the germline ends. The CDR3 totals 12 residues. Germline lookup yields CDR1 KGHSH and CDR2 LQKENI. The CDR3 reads CASSPAVYEQYF. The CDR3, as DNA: TGTGCCAGCTCACCAGCAGTCTACGAGCAGTACTTC.

CDR3 in amino acids: CASSIDGTAHTGELFF. Here the CDR3 DNA reads TGTGCCAGTAGTATAGATGGGACAGCTCACACCGGGGAGCTGTTTTTT. The chain has TRBV19 and TRBJ2-2, with 7 positions matching TRBD1. Germline CDR1 and CDR2: LNHDA and SQIVND (reference sequence). The V and J ends lost 0 bases and 3 bases, in that order; junction bases with no gene match: 4. The CDR3 length is 16 residues.

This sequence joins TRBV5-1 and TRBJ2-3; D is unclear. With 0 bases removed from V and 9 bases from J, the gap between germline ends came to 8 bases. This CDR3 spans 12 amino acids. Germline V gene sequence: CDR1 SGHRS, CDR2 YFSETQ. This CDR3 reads CASSLDFGTQYF. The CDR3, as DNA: TGCGCCAGCAGCTTGGACTTTGGAACGCAGTATTTT.

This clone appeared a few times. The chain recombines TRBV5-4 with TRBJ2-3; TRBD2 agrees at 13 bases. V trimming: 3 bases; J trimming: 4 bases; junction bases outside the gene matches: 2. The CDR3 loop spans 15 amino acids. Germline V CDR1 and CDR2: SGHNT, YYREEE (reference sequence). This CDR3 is CASSWGTSGADTQYF. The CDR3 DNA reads TGTGCCAGCAGCTGGGGGACTAGCGGGGCAGATACGCAGTATTTT.

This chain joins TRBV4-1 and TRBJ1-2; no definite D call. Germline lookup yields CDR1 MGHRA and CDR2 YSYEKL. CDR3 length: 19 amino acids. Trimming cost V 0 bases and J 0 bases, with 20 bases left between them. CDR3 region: CASSQDPSSIVPPNYGYTF. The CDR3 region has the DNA TGCGCCAGCAGCCAAGATCCGTCGTCCATCGTACCCCCTAACTATGGCTACACCTTC.

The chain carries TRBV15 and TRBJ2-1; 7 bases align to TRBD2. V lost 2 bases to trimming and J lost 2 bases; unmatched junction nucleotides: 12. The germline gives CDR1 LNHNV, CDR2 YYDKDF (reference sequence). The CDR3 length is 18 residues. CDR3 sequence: CATSRYPSGRTPYNEQFF. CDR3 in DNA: TGTGCCACCAGCAGATACCCTAGCGGTCGAACGCCCTACAATGAGCAGTTCTTC. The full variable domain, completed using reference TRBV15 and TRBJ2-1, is DAMVIQNPRYQVTQFGKPVTLSCSQTLNHNVMYWYQQKSSQAPKLLFHYYDKDFNNEADTPDNFQSRRPNTSFCFLDIRSPGLGDTAMYLCATSRYPSGRTPYNEQFFGPGTRLTVL.

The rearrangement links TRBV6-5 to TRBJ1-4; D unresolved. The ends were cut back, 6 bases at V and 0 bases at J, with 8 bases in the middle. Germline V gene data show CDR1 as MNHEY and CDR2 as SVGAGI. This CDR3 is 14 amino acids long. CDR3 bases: TGTGCCAGCAGCTATAGGGCAACTAATGAAAAACTGTTTTTT. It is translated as CASSYRATNEKLFF.

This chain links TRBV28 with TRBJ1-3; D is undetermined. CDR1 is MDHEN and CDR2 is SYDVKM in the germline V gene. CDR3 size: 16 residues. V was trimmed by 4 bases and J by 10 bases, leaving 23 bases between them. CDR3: CASSSSTPGLHGTIYF. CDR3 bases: TGTGCCAGCAGTTCATCGACCCCCGGACTCCACGGTACCATATATTTT.

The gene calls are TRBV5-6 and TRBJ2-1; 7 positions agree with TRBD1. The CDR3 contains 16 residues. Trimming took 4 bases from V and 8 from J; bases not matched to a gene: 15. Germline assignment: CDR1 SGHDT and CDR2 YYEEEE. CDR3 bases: TGTGCCAGCAGCGCAACCGAGACAGGGAGCTCCGATGAGCAGTTCTTC. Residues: CASSATETGSSDEQFF.

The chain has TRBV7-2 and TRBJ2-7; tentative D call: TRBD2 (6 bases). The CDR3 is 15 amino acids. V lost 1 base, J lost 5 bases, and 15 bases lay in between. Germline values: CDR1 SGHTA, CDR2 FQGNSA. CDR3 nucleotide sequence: TGTGCCAGCAGCTTAGTCGCCCGGGAGTGGGACGAGCAGTACTTC. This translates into CASSLVAREWDEQYF.

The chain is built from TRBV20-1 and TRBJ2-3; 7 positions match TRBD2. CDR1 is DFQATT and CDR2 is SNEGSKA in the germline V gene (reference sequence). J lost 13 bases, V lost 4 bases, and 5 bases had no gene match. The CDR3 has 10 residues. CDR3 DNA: TGCAGTGCTATTTTAGCGGGCGAGTATTTT. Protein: CSAILAGEYF.

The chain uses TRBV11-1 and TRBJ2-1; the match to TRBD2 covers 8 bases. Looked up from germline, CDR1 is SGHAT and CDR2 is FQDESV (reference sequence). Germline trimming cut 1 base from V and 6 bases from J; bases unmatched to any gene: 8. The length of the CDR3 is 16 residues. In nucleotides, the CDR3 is TGTGCCAGCAGCTTAGAGAGTGGACGGGGGGGCAATGAGCAGTTCTTC. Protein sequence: CASSLESGRGGNEQFF.

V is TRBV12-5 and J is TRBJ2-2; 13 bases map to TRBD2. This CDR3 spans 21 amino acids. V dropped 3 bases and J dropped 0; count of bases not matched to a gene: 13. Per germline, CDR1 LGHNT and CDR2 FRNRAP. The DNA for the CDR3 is TGTGCTAGTGGTTTTCTATCCCTTCCGGGACTAGCGGGACCGAACACCGGGGAGCTGTTTTTT. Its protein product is CASGFLSLPGLAGPNTGELFF.

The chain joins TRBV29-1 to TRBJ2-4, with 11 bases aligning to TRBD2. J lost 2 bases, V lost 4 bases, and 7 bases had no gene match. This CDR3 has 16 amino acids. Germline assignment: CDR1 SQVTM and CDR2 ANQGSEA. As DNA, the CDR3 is TGCAGCGTTGCTTCCGGGACTAGCGGAACCAAAAACATTCAGTACTTC. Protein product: CSVASGTSGTKNIQYF.

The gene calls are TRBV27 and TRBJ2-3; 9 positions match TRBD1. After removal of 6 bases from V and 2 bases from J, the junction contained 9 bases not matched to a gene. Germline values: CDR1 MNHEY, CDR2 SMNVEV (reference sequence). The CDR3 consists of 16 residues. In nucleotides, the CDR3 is TGTGCCAGCAGAACCTACAGGGGGCGGTTCACAGATACGCAGTATTTT. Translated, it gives CASRTYRGRFTDTQYF.

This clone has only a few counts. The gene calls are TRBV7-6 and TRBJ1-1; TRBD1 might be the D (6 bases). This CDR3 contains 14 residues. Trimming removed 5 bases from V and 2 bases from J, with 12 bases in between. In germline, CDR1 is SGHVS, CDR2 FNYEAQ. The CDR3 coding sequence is TGTGCCAGCAGCCCGTCAGGGGCCAACACTGAAGCTTTCTTT. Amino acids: CASSPSGANTEAFF.

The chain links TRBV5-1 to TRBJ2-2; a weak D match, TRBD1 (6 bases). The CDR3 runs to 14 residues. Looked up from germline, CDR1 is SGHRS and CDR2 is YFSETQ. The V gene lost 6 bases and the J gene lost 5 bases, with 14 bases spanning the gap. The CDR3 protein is CASIQGVGTGELFF. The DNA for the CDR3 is TGCGCCAGCATACAGGGAGTGGGAACCGGGGAGCTGTTTTTT.

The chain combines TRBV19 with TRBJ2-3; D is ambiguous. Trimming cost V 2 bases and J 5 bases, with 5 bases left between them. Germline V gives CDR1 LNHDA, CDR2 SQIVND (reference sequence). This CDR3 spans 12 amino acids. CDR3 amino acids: CASSITRDTQYF. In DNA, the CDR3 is TGTGCCAGTAGTATAACCCGAGATACGCAGTATTTT.

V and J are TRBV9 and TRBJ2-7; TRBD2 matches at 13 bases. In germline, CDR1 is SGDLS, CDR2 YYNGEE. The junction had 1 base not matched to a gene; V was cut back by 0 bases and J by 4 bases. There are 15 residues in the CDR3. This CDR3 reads CASSVGTSGSYEQYF. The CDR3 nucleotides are TGTGCCAGCAGCGTAGGGACTAGCGGGAGTTACGAGCAGTACTTC.